A single sample is the source of the 10 T cell receptor beta chains below, sequenced in a study of response to subunit inactivated influenza vaccine. TCRdb passed the RT-PCR reads through MiXCR, listing each CDR3 protein once. In the table there are roughly 760,000 distinct CDR3 sequences, 21% of which are singletons. Sequencing used PBMCs from blood, obtained approximately 5 days after vaccination. The receptor source for this set is a man aged 50 to 59 who received an inactivated influenza vaccine.

This clonotype was found many times. The rearrangement uses TRBV20-1 and TRBJ2-7; tentative D call: TRBD2 (7 bases). This CDR3 spans 14 amino acids. V was clipped by 3 bases and J by 5 bases, with 17 bases between them. Germline CDR1 DFQATT, CDR2 SNEGSKA (reference sequence). As DNA, the CDR3 is TGCAGTGCTAGGTCTTTTGCGGGGGCCCACGAGCAGTACTTC. Encoded protein: CSARSFAGAHEQYF.

This clonotype appeared a single time. The chain links TRBV30 to TRBJ2-2; D possibly matches TRBD1 or TRBD2 (5 bases each). This CDR3 has 14 amino acids. V was shortened by 5 bases and J by 4 bases, with 14 bases between the two germline ends. The germline CDR1 and CDR2 sequences are GTSNPN and SVGIG (reference sequence). The CDR3 DNA reads TGTGCCTGGGGAAGGACGAGGGGCACCGGGGAGCTGTTTTTT. Amino acid sequence: CAWGRTRGTGELFF.

The chain combines TRBV27 with TRBJ2-3; possible D gene TRBD1, 5 bases. The CDR3 consists of 14 residues. V dropped 4 bases and J dropped 2 bases, with 10 bases sitting between them. Looked up from germline, CDR1 is MNHEY and CDR2 is SMNVEV (reference sequence). The CDR3 spells CASSWGRDTDTQYF. DNA of the CDR3: TGTGCCAGCAGTTGGGGCAGGGACACAGATACGCAGTATTTT.

This clonotype was detected only a few times. The V and J genes are TRBV4-3 and TRBJ1-3; D might be TRBD1 (5 bases). The CDR3 loop spans 17 amino acids. V lost 0 bases to trimming and J lost 4 bases, with 16 bases between them. Germline V gene lookup returns CDR1 LGHNA and CDR2 YSLEER. The DNA of the CDR3 is TGCGCCAGCAGCCAAGAAGGCTTAGGGACCTCCGGAAACACCATATATTTT. This codes for CASSQEGLGTSGNTIYF.

The chain is built from TRBV30 and TRBJ1-5, with unresolved D. The CDR3 totals 17 residues. Trimming took 0 bases from V and 6 from J, leaving 21 bases between them. Germline lookup yields CDR1 GTSNPN and CDR2 SVGIG (reference sequence). The DNA of the CDR3 is TGTGCCTGGAGTGTACAGCGACGCGCCAGAGGGATTCAGCCCCAGCATTTT. It encodes CAWSVQRRARGIQPQHF.

This clonotype was detected many times. J is TRBJ2-5 and V is TRBV29-1, with D tentatively TRBD1 (6 bases). The CDR3 runs to 13 residues. Trimming pared 3 bases from V and 5 bases from J, leaving 13 bases between. CDR1 is SQVTM, CDR2 ANQGSEA, per germline. The CDR3 nucleotides read TGCAGCGTTGAGTATGGTGGGGGCGAGACCCAGTACTTC. As protein: CSVEYGGGETQYF.

The chain carries TRBV20-1 and TRBJ2-2, with 12 bases that match TRBD2. Germline-derived CDR1 and CDR2 are DFQATT and SNEGSKA (reference sequence). The CDR3 length is 16 residues. Trimming at V came to 5 bases and at J to 4 bases, leaving 8 bases not matched to a gene. The CDR3 DNA reads as TGCAGTGCTCCGCGGCTAGCGGGAGGGAGCACCGGGGAGCTGTTTTTT. This codes for CSAPRLAGGSTGELFF.

The chain recombines TRBV20-1 with TRBJ2-3, with TRBD2 identical over 12 bases. CDR3 length equals 18 residues. J gave up 3 bases and V 0 bases, and 10 bases lay outside the gene matches. Germline CDR1 and CDR2: DFQATT and SNEGSKA (reference sequence). The CDR3 here is CSARDPRLAGVRTDTQYF. Written as DNA, the CDR3 is TGCAGTGCTAGAGATCCCCGACTAGCGGGAGTGCGGACAGATACGCAGTATTTT.

The gene calls are TRBV20-1 and TRBJ2-2, with 7 bases lining up with TRBD2. The junction had 19 bases not matched to a gene; V was cut back by 6 bases and J by 6 bases. The CDR3 sequence is 17 residues long. Germline V CDR1 and CDR2: DFQATT, SNEGSKA (reference sequence). This chain's CDR3 is CSAPGPIPGLTSGELFF. The DNA of the CDR3 is TGCAGTGCCCCCGGACCTATACCGGGACTAACGTCCGGGGAGCTGTTTTTT.

The genes are TRBV6-2 or TRBV6-3 and TRBJ2-6; D not certain. Trimming cost V 7 bases and J 9 bases, with 10 bases left between them. The CDR3 runs 12 residues. Germline V gives CDR1 MNHEY, CDR2 SVGEGT. The CDR3 loop is CASTPGLNVLTF. The CDR3 DNA sequence: TGTGCCAGCACGCCCGGGCTCAACGTCCTGACTTTC.